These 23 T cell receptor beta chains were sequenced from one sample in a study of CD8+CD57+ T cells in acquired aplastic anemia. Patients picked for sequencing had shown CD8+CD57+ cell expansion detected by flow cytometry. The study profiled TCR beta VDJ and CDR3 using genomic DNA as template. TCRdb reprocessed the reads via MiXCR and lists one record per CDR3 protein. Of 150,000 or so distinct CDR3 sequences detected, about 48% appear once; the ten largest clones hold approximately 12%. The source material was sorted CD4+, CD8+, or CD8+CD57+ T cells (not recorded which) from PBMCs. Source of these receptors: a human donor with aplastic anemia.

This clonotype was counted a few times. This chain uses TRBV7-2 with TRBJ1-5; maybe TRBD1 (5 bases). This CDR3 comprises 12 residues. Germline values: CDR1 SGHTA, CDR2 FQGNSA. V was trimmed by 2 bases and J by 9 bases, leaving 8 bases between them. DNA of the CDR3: TGTGCCAGCAGCTTAACAGGTCTGCCCCAGCATTTT. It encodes CASSLTGLPQHF.

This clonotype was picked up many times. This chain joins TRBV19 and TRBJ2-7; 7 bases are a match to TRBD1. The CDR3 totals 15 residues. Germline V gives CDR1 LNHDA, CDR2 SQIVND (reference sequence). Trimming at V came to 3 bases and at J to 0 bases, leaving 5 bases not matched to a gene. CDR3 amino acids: CASSIAAGGSYEQYF. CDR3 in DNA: TGTGCCAGTAGTATCGCGGCAGGGGGCTCCTACGAGCAGTACTTC.

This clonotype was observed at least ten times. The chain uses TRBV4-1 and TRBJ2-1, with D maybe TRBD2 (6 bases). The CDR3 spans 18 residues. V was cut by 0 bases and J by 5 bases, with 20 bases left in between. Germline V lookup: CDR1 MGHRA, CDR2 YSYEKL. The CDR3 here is CASSQDGGAPTTNNEQFF. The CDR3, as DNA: TGCGCCAGCAGCCAAGATGGAGGGGCCCCCACTACTAACAATGAGCAGTTCTTC.

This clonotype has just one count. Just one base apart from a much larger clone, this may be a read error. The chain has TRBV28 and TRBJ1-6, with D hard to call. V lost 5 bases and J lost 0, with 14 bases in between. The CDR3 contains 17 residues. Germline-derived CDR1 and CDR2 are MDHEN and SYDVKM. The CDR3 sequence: CASSVSDLTSYNSPLHF. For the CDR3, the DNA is TGTGCCAGCAGTGTGTCTGACCTCACCTCCTATAATTCACCCCTCCACTTT.

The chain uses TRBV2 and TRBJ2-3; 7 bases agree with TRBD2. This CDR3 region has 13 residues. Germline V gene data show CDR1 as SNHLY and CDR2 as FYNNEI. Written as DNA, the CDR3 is TGTGCGTGCCAGCGGGGACTCACAGATACGCAGTATTTT. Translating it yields CACQRGLTDTQYF. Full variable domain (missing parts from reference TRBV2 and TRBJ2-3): EPEVTQTPSHQVTQMGQEVILRCVPISNHLYFYWYRQILGQKVEFLVSFYNNEISEKSEIFDDQFSVERPDGSNFTLKIRSTKLEDSAMYFCACQRGLTDTQYFGPGTRLTVL.

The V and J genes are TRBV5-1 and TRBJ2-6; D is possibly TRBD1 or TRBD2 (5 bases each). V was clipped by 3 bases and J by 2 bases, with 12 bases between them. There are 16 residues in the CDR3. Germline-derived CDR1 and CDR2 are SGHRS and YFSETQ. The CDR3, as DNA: TGCGCCAGCAGCTCGGGACCTGCAGCTGGGGCCAACGTCCTGACTTTC. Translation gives CASSSGPAAGANVLTF.

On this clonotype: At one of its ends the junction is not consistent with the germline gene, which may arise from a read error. CDR3 DNA: TGTGCCAGCAGTTCTTTGATAGATGCGCAGTATTTT. Translating it yields CASSSLIDAQYF. The chain recombines TRBV7-2 with TRBJ2-3, with no clear D. Germline V gives CDR1 SGHTA, CDR2 FQGNSA. The CDR3 covers 12 residues.

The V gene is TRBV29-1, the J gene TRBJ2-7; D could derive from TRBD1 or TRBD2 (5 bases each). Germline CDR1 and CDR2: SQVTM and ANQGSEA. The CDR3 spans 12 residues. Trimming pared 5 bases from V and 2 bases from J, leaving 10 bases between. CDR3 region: CSVFLGAYEQYF. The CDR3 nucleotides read TGCAGCGTTTTCCTGGGGGCCTACGAGCAGTACTTC.

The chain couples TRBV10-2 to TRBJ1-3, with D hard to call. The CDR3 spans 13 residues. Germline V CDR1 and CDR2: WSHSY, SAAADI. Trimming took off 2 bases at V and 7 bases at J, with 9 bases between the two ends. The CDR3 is CASSELGGNTIYF. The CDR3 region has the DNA TGCGCCAGCAGTGAGCTGGGAGGCAACACCATATATTTT.

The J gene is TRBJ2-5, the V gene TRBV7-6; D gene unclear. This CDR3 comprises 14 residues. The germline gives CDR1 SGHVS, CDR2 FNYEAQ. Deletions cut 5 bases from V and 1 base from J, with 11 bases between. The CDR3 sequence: CASSKGTAQETQYF. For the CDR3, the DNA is TGTGCCAGCAGCAAGGGTACGGCCCAAGAGACCCAGTACTTC.

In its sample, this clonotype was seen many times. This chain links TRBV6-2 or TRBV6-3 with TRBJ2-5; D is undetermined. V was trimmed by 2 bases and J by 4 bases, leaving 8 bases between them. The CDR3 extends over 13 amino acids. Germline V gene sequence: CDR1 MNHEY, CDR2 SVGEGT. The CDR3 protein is CASSYIRRETQYF. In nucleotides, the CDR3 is TGTGCCAGCAGTTACATAAGAAGAGAGACCCAGTACTTC.

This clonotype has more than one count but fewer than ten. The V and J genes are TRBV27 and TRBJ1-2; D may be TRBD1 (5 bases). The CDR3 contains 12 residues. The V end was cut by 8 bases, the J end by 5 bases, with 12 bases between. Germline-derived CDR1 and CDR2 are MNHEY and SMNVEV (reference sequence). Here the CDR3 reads CASGGEGYGYTF. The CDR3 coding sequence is TGTGCCAGCGGGGGGGAAGGTTATGGCTACACCTTC.

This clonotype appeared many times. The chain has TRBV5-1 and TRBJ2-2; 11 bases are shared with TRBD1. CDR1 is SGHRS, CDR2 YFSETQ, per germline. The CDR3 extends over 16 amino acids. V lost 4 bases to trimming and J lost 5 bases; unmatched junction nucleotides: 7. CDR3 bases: TGCGCCAGCAGCCTAAGGACAGGGGGCGCAACCGGGGAGCTGTTTTTT. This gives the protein CASSLRTGGATGELFF. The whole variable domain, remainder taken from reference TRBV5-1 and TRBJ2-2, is KAGVTQTPRYLIKTRGQQVTLSCSPISGHRSVSWYQQTPGQGLQFLFEYFSETQRNKGNFPGRFSGRQFSNSRSEMNVSTLELGDSALYLCASSLRTGGATGELFFGEGSRLTVL.

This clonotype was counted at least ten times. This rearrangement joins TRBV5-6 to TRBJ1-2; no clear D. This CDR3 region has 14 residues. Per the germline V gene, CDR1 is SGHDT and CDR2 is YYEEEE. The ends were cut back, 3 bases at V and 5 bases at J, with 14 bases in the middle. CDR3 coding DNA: TGTGCCAGCAGCTCGGCGAGGTATAGGTATGGCTACACCTTC. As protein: CASSSARYRYGYTF.

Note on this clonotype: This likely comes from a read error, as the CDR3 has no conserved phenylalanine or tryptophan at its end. The CDR3 loop is CATSDRENNSPLHL. Here the CDR3 DNA reads TGTGCCACCTCAGACAGGGAGAATAATTCACCCCTCCACCTT. This chain connects TRBV10-3 to TRBJ1-6; TRBD1 aligns across 7 bases. Germline assignment: CDR1 ENHRY and CDR2 SYGVKD. The ends lost 10 bases at V and 5 bases at J; junction bases unmatched: 8. The CDR3 totals 14 residues.

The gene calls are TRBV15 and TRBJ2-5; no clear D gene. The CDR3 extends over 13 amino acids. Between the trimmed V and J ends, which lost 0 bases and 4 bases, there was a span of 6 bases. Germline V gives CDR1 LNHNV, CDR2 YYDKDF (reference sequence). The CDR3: CATSRDSGETQYF. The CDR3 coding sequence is TGTGCCACCAGCAGAGATTCAGGAGAGACCCAGTACTTC.

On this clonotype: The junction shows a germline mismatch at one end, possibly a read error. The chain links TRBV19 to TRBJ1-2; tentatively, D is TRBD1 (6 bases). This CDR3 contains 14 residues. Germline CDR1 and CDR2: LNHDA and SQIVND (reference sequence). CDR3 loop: CASSTQGGPYSYTF. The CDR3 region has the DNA TGTGCCAGTAGTACACAGGGCGGACCCTATAGCTACACCTTC.

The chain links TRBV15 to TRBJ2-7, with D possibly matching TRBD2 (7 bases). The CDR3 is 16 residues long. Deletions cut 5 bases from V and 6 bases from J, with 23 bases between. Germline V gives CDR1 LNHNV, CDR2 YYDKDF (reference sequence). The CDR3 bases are TGTGCCACCAGCGAGAGCAGGGGCTCGGGGGGCTGCGAGCAGTACTTC. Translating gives CATSESRGSGGCEQYF.

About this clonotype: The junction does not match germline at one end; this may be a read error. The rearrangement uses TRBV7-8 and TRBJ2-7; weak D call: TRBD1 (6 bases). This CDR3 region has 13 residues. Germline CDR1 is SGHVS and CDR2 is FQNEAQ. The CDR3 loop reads CASSQAGAYEQYF. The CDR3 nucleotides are TGCGCCAGCAGCCAAGCAGGGGCCTACGAGCAGTACTTC.

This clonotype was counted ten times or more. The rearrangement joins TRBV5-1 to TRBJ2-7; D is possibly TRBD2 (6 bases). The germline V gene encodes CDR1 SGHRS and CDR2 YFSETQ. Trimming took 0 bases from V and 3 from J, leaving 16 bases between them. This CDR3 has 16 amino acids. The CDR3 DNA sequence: TGCGCCAGCAGCTTGGGGACGGGACTCCAGGGCTACGAGCAGTACTTC. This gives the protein CASSLGTGLQGYEQYF.

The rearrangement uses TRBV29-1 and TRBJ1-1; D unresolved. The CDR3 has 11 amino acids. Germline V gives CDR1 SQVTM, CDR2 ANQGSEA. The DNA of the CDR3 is TGCAGAGGGCCCATGAACACTGAAGCTTTCTTT. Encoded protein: CRGPMNTEAFF.

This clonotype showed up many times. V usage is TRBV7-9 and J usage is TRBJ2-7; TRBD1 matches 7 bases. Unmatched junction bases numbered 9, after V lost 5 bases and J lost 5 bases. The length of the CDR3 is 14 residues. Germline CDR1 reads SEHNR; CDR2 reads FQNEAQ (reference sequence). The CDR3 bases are TGTGCCAGCAGCAGACAGGGACAAATCCACGAGCAGTACTTC. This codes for CASSRQGQIHEQYF.

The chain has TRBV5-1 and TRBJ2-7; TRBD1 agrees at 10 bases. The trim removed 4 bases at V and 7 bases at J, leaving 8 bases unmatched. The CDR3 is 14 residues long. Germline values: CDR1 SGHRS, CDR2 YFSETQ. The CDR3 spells CASSPGQGGREQYF. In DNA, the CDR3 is TGCGCCAGCAGCCCCGGACAGGGGGGGCGAGAGCAGTACTTC.